This TCR beta chain emerged from a study of cytomegalovirus exposure and HLA in healthy donors. Study information: A subsequent analysis reported that the 120 or so validation repertoires were produced on the same platform that had also been used for the roughly 700 first-cohort repertoires.

Concerning this clone: Its specificity is not known.

This CDR3 is 13 amino acids long. Germline lookup yields CDR1 SNHLY and CDR2 FYNNEI. V lost 6 bases to trimming and J lost 1 base, with 4 bases between them. This table comes from immunoSEQ multiplex PCR, and its TCRdb copy is limited to in-frame clones, with some not included. Of some 150,000 clones in the sample, just under 90% were seen once. Study-wide results and caveats: With high specificity and sensitivity, the classifier reportedly diagnosed cytomegalovirus status. The listing of roughly 160 TCR beta chains classed them as cytomegalovirus-associated.

Input material: PBMCs. V gene TRBV2 combines with J gene TRBJ1-6; D unresolved. This sequence originates from a woman aged 25 to 39 in good health and CMV-seropositive. The CDR3 loop is CASSQSYNSPLHF. The CDR3 DNA reads as TGTGCCAGCAGCCAATCCTATAATTCACCCCTCCACTTT. Complete variable domain (other parts from reference TRBV2 and TRBJ1-6): EPEVTQTPSHQVTQMGQEVILRCVPISNHLYFYWYRQILGQKVEFLVSFYNNEISEKSEIFDDQFSVERPDGSNFTLKIRSTKLEDSAMYFCASSQSYNSPLHFGNGTRLTVT.